A single sample is the source of the 23 T cell receptor beta chains below, sequenced in a study of cytomegalovirus exposure and HLA in healthy donors. The PCR was carried out with 60 Vbeta primers and 13 Jbeta primers. The method was immunoSEQ multiplex PCR; TCRdb's version includes in-frame clones alone and lacks a portion of them. This sample has 150,000 to 200,000 clones, with approximately 72% found just once. Sequenced input: PBMCs. These receptors all stem from a female donor in good health and CMV-seronegative.

The chain has TRBV20-1 and TRBJ2-7; D is undetermined. Germline loops: CDR1 DFQATT, CDR2 SNEGSKA (reference sequence). The CDR3 spans 11 residues. Trimming took off 6 bases at V and 4 bases at J, with 10 bases between the two ends. CDR3 in DNA: TGCAGTGCCAAGCGTGCTTACGAGCAGTACTTC. This translates into CSAKRAYEQYF.

The genes are TRBV27 and TRBJ2-1; TRBD1 is a possible D gene (6 bases). Looked up from germline, CDR1 is MNHEY and CDR2 is SMNVEV (reference sequence). The CDR3 is 13 amino acids. Between the trimmed V and J ends, which lost 4 bases and 4 bases, there was a span of 8 bases. The CDR3, as DNA: TGTGCCAGCAGTTGGGACACTTACAATGAGCAGTTCTTC. It translates to CASSWDTYNEQFF.

The V gene is TRBV19, the J gene TRBJ1-2; the D gene is possibly TRBD1 (6 bases). The CDR3 sequence is 15 residues long. Germline-derived CDR1 and CDR2 are LNHDA and SQIVND (reference sequence). The germline V and J ends were trimmed by 3 bases and 0 bases, with 11 bases remaining between them. As DNA, the CDR3 is TGTGCCAGTAGTATCCGGGGGGCCTCTAACTATGGCTACACCTTC. It codes for CASSIRGASNYGYTF. The variable domain in full, with the rest retrieved from reference TRBV19 and TRBJ1-2, is DGGITQSPKYLFRKEGQNVTLSCEQNLNHDAMYWYRQDPGQGLRLIYYSQIVNDFQKGDIAEGYSVSREKKESFPLTVTSAQKNPTAFYLCASSIRGASNYGYTFGSGTRLTVV.

V and J are TRBV7-2 and TRBJ1-5, with 7 bases identical to TRBD1. Looked up from germline, CDR1 is SGHTA and CDR2 is FQGNSA. This CDR3 has 13 amino acids. Trimming removed 5 bases from V and 5 bases from J; junction bases left unmatched: 3. The CDR3 protein is CASSPDRDQPQHF. In DNA, the CDR3 is TGTGCCAGCAGCCCCGACAGGGATCAGCCCCAGCATTTT.

The count of this clone is one. The genes are TRBV28 and TRBJ1-2; D unresolved. CDR1 and CDR2 from the germline V gene are MDHEN and SYDVKM. This CDR3 contains 12 residues. The ends were cut back, 3 bases at V and 3 bases at J, with 5 bases in the middle. The CDR3 spells CASSFLDYGYTF. CDR3 coding DNA: TGTGCCAGCAGTTTCCTCGACTATGGCTACACCTTC.

J is TRBJ2-1 and V is TRBV10-2; 10 bases map to TRBD2. This CDR3 is 16 amino acids long. Looked up from germline, CDR1 is WSHSY and CDR2 is SAAADI. The J segment lost 2 bases and the V segment lost 4 bases, leaving 5 bases of the junction unmatched. The DNA of the CDR3 is TGCGCCAGCAGTGGGTTTAGCGGGGGGACCTACAATGAGCAGTTCTTC. Amino acid sequence: CASSGFSGGTYNEQFF.

The rearrangement uses TRBV5-1 and TRBJ2-7; 11 bases align to TRBD2. V gave up 7 bases and J gave up 1 base; unmatched junction bases: 4. The CDR3 contains 14 residues. Germline V gene data show CDR1 as SGHRS and CDR2 as YFSETQ. The CDR3 nucleotides are TGCGCCAGCGCTGGACTAGCGGGTTCCTACGAGCAGTACTTC. Protein product: CASAGLAGSYEQYF.

The V and J genes are TRBV5-1 and TRBJ1-2; possibly TRBD1 for D (6 bases). The germline gives CDR1 SGHRS, CDR2 YFSETQ. CDR3 length: 16 residues. Trimming took 4 bases from V and 2 from J, leaving 18 bases between them. CDR3 DNA: TGCGCCAGCAGCCAGGTACCACAGGGACGAAACTATGGCTACACCTTC. Translated, it gives CASSQVPQGRNYGYTF. The full variable domain, its missing parts supplied by reference TRBV5-1 and TRBJ1-2, is KAGVTQTPRYLIKTRGQQVTLSCSPISGHRSVSWYQQTPGQGLQFLFEYFSETQRNKGNFPGRFSGRQFSNSRSEMNVSTLELGDSALYLCASSQVPQGRNYGYTFGSGTRLTVV.

Only one count was recorded for this clone. The chain carries TRBV30 and TRBJ2-5, with 10 bases matching TRBD1. The germline gives CDR1 GTSNPN, CDR2 SVGIG (reference sequence). The trim removed 2 bases at V and 12 bases at J, leaving 3 bases unmatched. The CDR3 runs to 11 residues. In nucleotides, the CDR3 is TGTGCCTGGAGTTTCGGACAGGGGGAGTACTTC. Its translation: CAWSFGQGEYF.

This clone came up a few times. Different DNA sequences within this sample yield the same CDR3. The chain carries TRBV5-4 and TRBJ2-2, with D possibly matching TRBD1 (5 bases). Germline V gene lookup returns CDR1 SGHNT and CDR2 YYREEE (reference sequence). V lost 1 base to trimming and J lost 3 bases, with 7 bases between them. This CDR3 is 14 amino acids long. The CDR3 nucleotides read TGTGCCAGCAGCTTGACAGGTTACACCGGGGAGCTGTTTTTT. Protein: CASSLTGYTGELFF.

This clone occurred once. The chain has TRBV7-9 and TRBJ2-7; D remains unclear. Per the germline V gene, CDR1 is SEHNR and CDR2 is FQNEAQ (reference sequence). Trimming left V 1 base short and J 6 bases short, with 10 bases between. The CDR3 totals 13 residues. CDR3 in amino acids: CASSLDSWAEQYF. In DNA form, the CDR3 reads TGTGCCAGCAGCTTAGATTCCTGGGCCGAGCAGTACTTC.

CDR3 residues: CAWSVAGREILYEQYF. CDR3 nucleotide sequence: TGTGCCTGGAGTGTAGCGGGGCGGGAGATTCTTTACGAGCAGTACTTC. This chain links TRBV30 with TRBJ2-7; 7 bases align to TRBD2. Unmatched junction bases numbered 12, after V lost 0 bases and J lost 4 bases. Looked up from germline, CDR1 is GTSNPN and CDR2 is SVGIG (reference sequence). The CDR3 contains 16 residues. Variable domain in full (rest from reference TRBV30 and TRBJ2-7): SQTIHQWPATLVQPVGSPLSLECTVEGTSNPNLYWYRQAAGRGLQLLFYSVGIGQISSEVPQNLSASRPQDRQFILSSKKLLLSDSGFYLCAWSVAGREILYEQYFGPGTRLTVT.

The chain uses TRBV5-1 and TRBJ1-4; 7 bases are a match to TRBD1. CDR3 length: 17 amino acids. Unmatched junction bases numbered 17, after V lost 4 bases and J lost 8 bases. CDR1 is SGHRS and CDR2 is YFSETQ in the germline V gene. This CDR3 is CASSQGPRQGLGEKLFF. In DNA form, the CDR3 reads TGCGCCAGCAGCCAGGGACCGAGACAGGGTCTAGGCGAAAAACTGTTTTTT.

V is TRBV18 and J is TRBJ2-1; tentatively, D is TRBD2 (6 bases). The CDR3 consists of 13 residues. With 0 bases removed from V and 9 bases from J, the gap between germline ends came to 9 bases. The germline V gene has CDR1 KGHSH and CDR2 LQKENI. The CDR3 reads CASSPPWGGEQFF. In DNA form, the CDR3 reads TGTGCCAGCTCACCACCGTGGGGAGGTGAGCAGTTCTTC.

In this sample, this clone turned up a few times. The CDR3 region has the DNA TGTGCTAGTGGCCTCGGACCCCGGGACACCTTCTACAATGAGCAGTTCTTC. Protein sequence: CASGLGPRDTFYNEQFF. This chain connects TRBV12-5 to TRBJ2-1; a weak D match, TRBD1 (6 bases). The CDR3 totals 17 residues. Germline V CDR1 and CDR2: LGHNT, FRNRAP. The germline V and J ends were trimmed by 6 bases and 3 bases, with 21 bases remaining between them.

V gene TRBV10-3 combines with J gene TRBJ2-2, with D possibly matching TRBD2 (6 bases). V dropped 7 bases and J dropped 5 bases, with 14 bases sitting between them. The CDR3 is 14 residues long. Germline V gene sequence: CDR1 ENHRY, CDR2 SYGVKD. The CDR3 sequence is CAITATGVTGELFF. CDR3 nucleotide sequence: TGTGCCATCACAGCAACGGGGGTGACCGGGGAGCTGTTTTTT.

J is TRBJ2-7 and V is TRBV14, with a weak D call TRBD1 (6 bases). The germline gives CDR1 SGHDN, CDR2 FVKESK. The CDR3 covers 14 residues. Trimming left V 3 bases short and J 6 bases short, with 15 bases between. This CDR3 reads CASSHTLFRGEQYF. DNA of the CDR3: TGTGCCAGCAGCCATACCCTGTTCAGGGGCGAGCAGTACTTC.

V usage is TRBV28 and J usage is TRBJ2-7, with 14 bases aligning to TRBD2. With V trimmed by 5 bases and J by 4 bases, 7 bases remained unmatched. Germline V CDR1 and CDR2: MDHEN, SYDVKM. This CDR3 region has 16 residues. The CDR3 DNA is TGTGCCAGCAGTCTCAGGACTAGCGGGAGGAGGTACGAGCAGTACTTC. Its protein is CASSLRTSGRRYEQYF.

V usage is TRBV5-6 and J usage is TRBJ1-2; perhaps TRBD1 as D (6 bases). Germline V gene data show CDR1 as SGHDT and CDR2 as YYEEEE. The germline V and J ends were trimmed by 5 bases and 0 bases, with 11 bases remaining between them. This CDR3 spans 14 amino acids. The CDR3 spells CASSIQGANYGYTF. In nucleotides, the CDR3 is TGTGCCAGCAGTATACAGGGAGCTAACTATGGCTACACCTTC.

This chain uses TRBV19 with TRBJ1-1; D is undetermined. The CDR3 is 15 amino acids. Trimming shortened V by 5 bases and J by 1 base, and 14 bases separated the two germline ends. The germline V gene encodes CDR1 LNHDA and CDR2 SQIVND (reference sequence). The CDR3 DNA is TGTGCCAGTAGTCTTCCGGGAGACCCGAACACTGAAGCTTTCTTT. It yields the protein CASSLPGDPNTEAFF.

This chain joins TRBV2 and TRBJ1-2, with TRBD1 matching 9 bases. CDR3 length equals 12 residues. V shed 6 bases and J 11 bases; nucleotides not matched to a gene: 7. Germline assignment: CDR1 SNHLY and CDR2 FYNNEI. The CDR3, as DNA: TGTGCCAGCAGGGCGGACAGGGGACGATACACCTTC. The encoded protein is CASRADRGRYTF.

The chain is built from TRBV6-1 and TRBJ2-5; 8 nucleotides line up with TRBD1. The CDR3 covers 13 residues. Germline CDR1 is MNHNS and CDR2 is SASEGT. V lost 6 bases and J lost 4; bases outside the gene matches: 4. The CDR3: CASRWTGIETQYF. In DNA form, the CDR3 reads TGTGCCAGCAGGTGGACAGGGATAGAGACCCAGTACTTC.

This clone appeared a few times. In DNA, the CDR3 is TGTGCCATCAGTGAGTCGGCAGGGGTGTTGGTTGGCTACACCTTC. This sequence encodes CAISESAGVLVGYTF. The chain recombines TRBV10-3 with TRBJ1-2, with D perhaps matching TRBD1 (6 bases). Germline V lookup: CDR1 ENHRY, CDR2 SYGVKD. Trimming shortened V by 0 bases and J by 7 bases, and 15 bases separated the two germline ends. CDR3 length: 15 residues.